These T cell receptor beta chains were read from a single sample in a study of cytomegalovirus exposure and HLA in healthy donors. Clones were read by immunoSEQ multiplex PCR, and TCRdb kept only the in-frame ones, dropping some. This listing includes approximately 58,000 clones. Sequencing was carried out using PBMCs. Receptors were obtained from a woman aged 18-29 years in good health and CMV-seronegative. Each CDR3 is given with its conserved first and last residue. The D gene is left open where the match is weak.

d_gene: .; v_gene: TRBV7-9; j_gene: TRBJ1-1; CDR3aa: CASSLVGATEAFF; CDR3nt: TGTGCCAGCAGCTTAGTAGGGGCTACTGAAGCTTTCTTT
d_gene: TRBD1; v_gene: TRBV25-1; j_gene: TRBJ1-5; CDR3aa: CASSDSSRGINQPQHF; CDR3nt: TGTGCCAGCAGTGATAGTAGCAGGGGGATCAATCAGCCCCAGCATTTT
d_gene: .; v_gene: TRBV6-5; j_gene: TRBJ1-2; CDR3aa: CASKARQFLYGYTF; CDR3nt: TGTGCCAGCAAGGCCCGACAGTTTCTCTATGGCTACACCTTC
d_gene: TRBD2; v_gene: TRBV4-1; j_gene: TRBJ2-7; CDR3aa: CASSRGLAGAGEQYF; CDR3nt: TGCGCCAGCAGCCGGGGACTAGCGGGGGCGGGTGAGCAGTACTTC
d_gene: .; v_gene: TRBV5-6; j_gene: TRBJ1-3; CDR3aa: CASSAGLNSGNTIYF; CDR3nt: TGTGCCAGCAGCGCCGGACTGAACTCTGGAAACACCATATATTTT
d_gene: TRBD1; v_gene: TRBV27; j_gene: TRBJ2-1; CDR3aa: CASSLRQGGYEQFF; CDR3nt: TGTGCCAGCAGTTTGAGACAGGGGGGTTATGAGCAGTTCTTC
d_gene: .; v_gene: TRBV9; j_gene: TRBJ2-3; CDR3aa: CASSVGWRQDYTQYF; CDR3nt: TGTGCCAGCAGCGTAGGATGGCGACAAGATTATACGCAGTATTTT
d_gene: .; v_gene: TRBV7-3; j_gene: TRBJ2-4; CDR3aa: CASSPTVAKNIQYF; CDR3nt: TGTGCCAGCAGCCCTACCGTAGCCAAAAACATTCAGTACTTC
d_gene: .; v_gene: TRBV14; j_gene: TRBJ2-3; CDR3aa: CASSQDRSAADTQYF; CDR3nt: TGTGCCAGCAGCCAAGATCGGAGCGCGGCAGATACGCAGTATTTT
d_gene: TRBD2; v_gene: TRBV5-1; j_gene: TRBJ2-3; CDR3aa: CASTPRSAGPTDTQYF; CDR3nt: TGCGCCAGCACCCCCCGGTCAGCGGGGCCCACAGATACGCAGTATTTT
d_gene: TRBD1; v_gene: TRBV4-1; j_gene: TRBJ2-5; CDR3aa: CASSQNTGGQETQYF; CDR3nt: TGCGCCAGCAGCCAAAATACAGGGGGCCAAGAGACCCAGTACTTC
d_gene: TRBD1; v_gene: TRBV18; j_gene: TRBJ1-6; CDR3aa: CASSKNRGWDSPLHF; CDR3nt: TGTGCCAGCTCAAAGAACAGGGGTTGGGATTCACCCCTCCACTTT
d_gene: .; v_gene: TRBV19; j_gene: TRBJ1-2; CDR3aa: CASSIGAGAYGYTF; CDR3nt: TGTGCCAGTAGTATAGGGGCAGGGGCCTATGGCTACACCTTC
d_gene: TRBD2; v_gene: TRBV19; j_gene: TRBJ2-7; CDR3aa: CASRRSGEGSYEQYF; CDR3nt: TGTGCCAGTCGACGTTCGGGGGAGGGAAGCTACGAGCAGTACTTC
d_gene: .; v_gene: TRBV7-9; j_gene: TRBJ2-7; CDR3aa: CASSLGTGNNNEQYF; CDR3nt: TGTGCCAGCAGCTTAGGGACGGGAAACAATAACGAGCAGTACTTC
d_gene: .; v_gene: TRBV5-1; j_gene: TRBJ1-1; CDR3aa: CASSLGGANTEAFF; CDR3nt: TGCGCCAGCAGCTTGGGGGGCGCGAACACTGAAGCTTTCTTT
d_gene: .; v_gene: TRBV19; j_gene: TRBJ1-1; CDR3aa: CASSMGGGRIGTEAFF; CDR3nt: TGTGCCAGTAGTATGGGCGGGGGACGGATTGGCACTGAAGCTTTCTTT
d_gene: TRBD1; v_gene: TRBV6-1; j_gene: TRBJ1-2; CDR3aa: CASSGLTLTGGDGYTF; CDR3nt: TGTGCCAGCAGTGGGCTCACCCTGACAGGGGGAGATGGCTACACCTTC
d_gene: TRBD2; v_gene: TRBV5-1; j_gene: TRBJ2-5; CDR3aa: CASTRGGSQETQYF; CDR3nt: TGCGCCAGCACCCGGGGGGGGAGCCAAGAGACCCAGTACTTC
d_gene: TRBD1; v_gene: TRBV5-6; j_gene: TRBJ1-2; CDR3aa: CASSLGQGYRGYTF; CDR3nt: TGTGCCAGCAGCTTGGGACAGGGTTATAGGGGCTACACCTTC
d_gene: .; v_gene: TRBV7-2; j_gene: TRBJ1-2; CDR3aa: CASSPRRTEGYTF; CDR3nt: TGTGCCAGCAGCCCTCGAAGGACAGAGGGCTACACCTTC
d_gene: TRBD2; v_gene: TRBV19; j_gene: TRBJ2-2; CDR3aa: CASTKLAGGKGAGELFF; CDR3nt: TGTGCCAGTACCAAACTAGCGGGAGGGAAGGGGGCCGGGGAGCTGTTTTTT
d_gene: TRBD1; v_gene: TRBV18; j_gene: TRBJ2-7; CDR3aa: CASSPLLGRGSYEQYF; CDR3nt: TGTGCCAGCTCACCACTCTTAGGCAGGGGGAGCTACGAGCAGTACTTC
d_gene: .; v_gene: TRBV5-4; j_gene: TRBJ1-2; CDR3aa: CASSLIGGDGYTF; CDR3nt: TGTGCCAGCAGCTTGATCGGAGGGGATGGCTACACCTTC
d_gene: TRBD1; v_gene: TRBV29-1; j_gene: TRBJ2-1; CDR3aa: CSVAGTGNYNEQFF; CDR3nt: TGCAGCGTGGCCGGGACAGGGAACTACAATGAGCAGTTCTTC
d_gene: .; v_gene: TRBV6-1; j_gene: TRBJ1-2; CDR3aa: CASSSHNYGYTF; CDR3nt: TGTGCCAGCAGTTCCCATAACTATGGCTACACCTTC
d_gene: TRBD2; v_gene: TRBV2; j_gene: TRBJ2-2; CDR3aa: CASSEVAGVTGELFF; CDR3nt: TGTGCCAGCAGTGAAGTGGCGGGAGTCACCGGGGAGCTGTTTTTT
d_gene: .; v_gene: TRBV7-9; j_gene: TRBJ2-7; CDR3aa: CASSLASDWNEQYF; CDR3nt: TGTGCCAGCAGCTTAGCTTCGGACTGGAACGAGCAGTACTTC
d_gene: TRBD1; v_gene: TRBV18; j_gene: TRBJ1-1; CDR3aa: CASSPGDRVGAFF; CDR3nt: TGTGCCAGCTCACCCGGTGACAGGGTGGGAGCTTTCTTT
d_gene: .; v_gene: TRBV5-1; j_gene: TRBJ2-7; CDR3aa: CASSFPGSSYEQYF; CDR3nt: TGCGCCAGCAGCTTCCCCGGGAGCTCCTACGAGCAGTACTTC
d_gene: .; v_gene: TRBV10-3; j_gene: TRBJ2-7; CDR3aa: CATDPGGLISYEQYF; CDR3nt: TGTGCCACTGATCCTGGGGGCCTAATCTCCTACGAGCAGTACTTC
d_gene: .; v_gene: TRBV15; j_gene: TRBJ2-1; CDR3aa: CATSRSSDSEQFF; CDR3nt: TGTGCCACCAGCAGATCCAGCGACAGTGAGCAGTTCTTC
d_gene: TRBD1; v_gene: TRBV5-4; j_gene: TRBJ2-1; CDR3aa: CASSLGQGSDNEQFF; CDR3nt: TGTGCCAGCAGCTTAGGACAGGGGTCCGACAATGAGCAGTTCTTC
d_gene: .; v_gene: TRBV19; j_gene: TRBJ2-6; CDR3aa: CASSMILSGANVLTF; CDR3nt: TGTGCCAGTAGTATGATACTTTCTGGGGCCAACGTCCTGACTTTC
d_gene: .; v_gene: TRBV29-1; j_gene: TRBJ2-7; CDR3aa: CSVVFRFSYEQYF; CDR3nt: TGCAGCGTTGTTTTCCGGTTCTCCTACGAGCAGTACTTC